The 29 T cell receptor beta chains given below trace back to one sample, sequenced in a study of PD-1 blockade in classical Hodgkin lymphoma. The sample's time point: cycle 4 day 1 (C4D1), after around six weeks of nivolumab. Each patient relapsed following autologous stem cell transplantation, and prior brentuximab vedotin exposure differed. The method was immunoSEQ multiplex PCR; TCRdb's version includes in-frame clones alone and lacks a portion of them. The sample includes fewer than 25,000 clones, approximately 70% seen only once; the top ten take roughly 27%. The sequencing used peripheral blood mononuclear cells (PBMCs), collected before the fourth cycle of nivolumab. These TCRs come from a human donor with classical Hodgkin lymphoma.

DNA of the CDR3: TGTGCCAGCAGCCGAGATGGGGGAGATGGCTACACCTTC. This encodes CASSRDGGDGYTF. The gene calls are TRBV7-9 and TRBJ1-2, with D perhaps matching TRBD1 (5 bases). The V gene's germline CDR1 is SEHNR and CDR2 FQNEAQ (reference sequence). Trimming removed 5 bases from V and 6 bases from J, with 13 bases in between. This CDR3 has 13 amino acids.

The rearrangement links TRBV5-4 to TRBJ1-2; the D gene is possibly TRBD1 (5 bases). Germline V gene data show CDR1 as SGHNT and CDR2 as YYREEE (reference sequence). The length of the CDR3 is 14 residues. V was cut by 4 bases and J by 8 bases, with 18 bases left in between. In DNA, the CDR3 is TGTGCCAGCAGCCCTTGGGACCGCCCGGGAGGCTACACCTTC. Its protein product is CASSPWDRPGGYTF.

The CDR3 nucleotides are TGTGCCAGCAGCTTGGGGGGGAACTATGGCTACACCTTC. Its protein product is CASSLGGNYGYTF. The gene calls are TRBV5-6 and TRBJ1-2; the D gene is possibly TRBD1 (5 bases). V was clipped by 0 bases and J by 2 bases, with 5 bases between them. CDR1 and CDR2 (germline): SGHDT, YYEEEE. This CDR3 is 13 amino acids long.

The CDR3 nucleotides are TGTGCCAGCAGACATGGGCGGTTGAGCTCCTATAATTCACCCCTCCACTTT. Encoded protein: CASRHGRLSSYNSPLHF. The rearrangement joins TRBV2 to TRBJ1-6; D gene uncertain. CDR1 is SNHLY, CDR2 FYNNEI, per germline. This CDR3 comprises 17 residues. With 6 bases removed from V and 0 bases from J, the gap between germline ends came to 15 bases.

The CDR3 nucleotides are TGTGCCACCCAGCGGGGGGGCAACACCGGGGAGCTGTTTTTT. It encodes CATQRGGNTGELFF. The chain carries TRBV10-3 and TRBJ2-2; 10 nucleotides line up with TRBD2. This CDR3 is built from 14 residues. V shed 10 bases, J shed 2 bases, and the junction held 4 bases outside the gene matches. From germline, CDR1 is ENHRY and CDR2 SYGVKD.

This clone was seen more than once but under ten times. The V call is TRBV18, the J call TRBJ2-7; D is possibly TRBD2 (6 bases). CDR1 and CDR2 from the germline V gene are KGHSH and LQKENI. The length of the CDR3 is 15 residues. V lost 4 bases, J lost 0 bases, and 13 bases lay in between. This CDR3 is CASSRAGMSSYEQYF. In DNA form, the CDR3 reads TGTGCCAGCTCACGGGCGGGGATGAGCTCCTACGAGCAGTACTTC.

This sequence joins TRBV27 and TRBJ2-5, with D maybe TRBD1 (5 bases). The CDR3 covers 13 residues. Trimming left V 5 bases short and J 4 bases short, with 11 bases between. Germline loops: CDR1 MNHEY, CDR2 SMNVEV (reference sequence). Here the CDR3 reads CASSGRVRETQYF. The CDR3 DNA is TGTGCCAGCAGTGGCAGGGTCCGAGAGACCCAGTACTTC.

As regards this clone: In the same sample, other DNA sequences code for this CDR3. The genes are TRBV5-6 and TRBJ1-1; D remains unclear. Per germline, CDR1 SGHDT and CDR2 YYEEEE. The CDR3 runs 15 residues. V was trimmed by 0 bases and J by 1 base, leaving 10 bases between them. CDR3: CASSLGLGGNTEAFF. CDR3 coding DNA: TGTGCCAGCAGCTTGGGGCTGGGCGGGAACACTGAAGCTTTCTTT. The full variable domain, rest sourced from reference TRBV5-6 and TRBJ1-1, is DAGVTQSPTHLIKTRGQQVTLRCSPKSGHDTVSWYQQALGQGPQFIFQYYEEEERQRGNFPDRFSGHQFPNYSSELNVNALLLGDSALYLCASSLGLGGNTEAFFGQGTRLTVV.

V usage is TRBV6-5 and J usage is TRBJ2-3; D is unresolved. Germline V lookup: CDR1 MNHEY, CDR2 SVGAGI. CDR3 length: 14 residues. With 2 bases removed from V and 4 bases from J, the gap between germline ends came to 10 bases. This CDR3 reads CASSYLRAADTQYF. CDR3 sequence (DNA): TGTGCCAGCAGTTACCTTCGGGCAGCAGATACGCAGTATTTT.

This chain connects TRBV18 to TRBJ1-2; 9 nucleotides agree with TRBD1. Losses at the gene ends were 3 bases for V and 3 bases for J; bases not matched to a gene: 5. Germline V CDR1 and CDR2: KGHSH, LQKENI. CDR3 size: 15 residues. The CDR3 DNA is TGTGCCAGCTCACCCGGGACAGGGCTCGACTATGGCTACACCTTC. This encodes CASSPGTGLDYGYTF.

J is TRBJ2-3 and V is TRBV7-2; no clear D. This CDR3 is 14 amino acids long. Germline V lookup: CDR1 SGHTA, CDR2 FQGNSA. Trimming cost V 5 bases and J 0 bases, with 9 bases left between them. The CDR3 sequence: CASSPVTSTDTQYF. CDR3 in DNA: TGTGCCAGCAGCCCTGTGACTAGCACAGATACGCAGTATTTT.

This rearrangement joins TRBV28 to TRBJ1-2; D is ambiguous. Trimming stripped 7 bases from V and 4 bases from J, with 10 bases between. This CDR3 has 12 amino acids. Germline CDR1 is MDHEN and CDR2 is SYDVKM. CDR3 DNA sequence: TGTGCCAGCACCCCGGGCCCCTATGGCTACACCTTC. This codes for CASTPGPYGYTF.

This clone has a handful of counts. This sequence joins TRBV2 and TRBJ2-5, with D hard to call. The CDR3 loop spans 13 amino acids. The V gene lost 6 bases and the J gene lost 4 bases, with 12 bases spanning the gap. The germline V gene has CDR1 SNHLY and CDR2 FYNNEI. As DNA, the CDR3 is TGTGCCAGCAGCCCGGTGGGTTCAGAGACCCAGTACTTC. Amino acids: CASSPVGSETQYF. Based on the CDR3 plus reference TRBV2 and TRBJ2-5, the full variable domain is EPEVTQTPSHQVTQMGQEVILRCVPISNHLYFYWYRQILGQKVEFLVSFYNNEISEKSEIFDDQFSVERPDGSNFTLKIRSTKLEDSAMYFCASSPVGSETQYFGPGTRLLVL.

This clone was counted a few times. The chain employs TRBV7-6 and TRBJ1-4; maybe TRBD1 (6 bases). Trimming removed 3 bases from V and 7 bases from J, with 12 bases in between. There are 14 residues in the CDR3. Germline loops: CDR1 SGHVS, CDR2 FNYEAQ. The CDR3 nucleotides are TGTGCCAGCAGCTTGTTCCAGGGGACTGAAAAACTGTTTTTT. Its protein product is CASSLFQGTEKLFF.

In this sample, this clone turned up a few times. The rearrangement uses TRBV27 and TRBJ2-3; 14 nucleotides align to TRBD2. The V segment lost 5 bases and the J segment 2 bases; nucleotides outside the gene matches: 6. Germline CDR1 reads MNHEY; CDR2 reads SMNVEV (reference sequence). CDR3 length: 17 residues. CDR3 protein: CASSGGLAGDLTDTQYF. Written as DNA, the CDR3 is TGTGCCAGCAGTGGGGGACTAGCGGGGGATCTCACAGATACGCAGTATTTT.

This chain joins TRBV12-1 and TRBJ1-2. TRBV12-1 is shown as a pseudogene. The CDR3 runs 15 residues. In DNA, the CDR3 is TGTGCCAGCAGCTTTGCGAGTCCGGTAGGATATGGCTACACCTTC. Its protein is CASSFASPVGYGYTF.

The chain has TRBV27 and TRBJ1-1; D not certain. Germline CDR1 MNHEY, CDR2 SMNVEV (reference sequence). This CDR3 is 13 amino acids long. The germline V and J ends were trimmed by 5 bases and 10 bases, with 17 bases remaining between them. The CDR3 protein is CASSEVTGGVAFF. CDR3 sequence (DNA): TGTGCCAGCAGTGAGGTCACGGGCGGGGTAGCTTTCTTT.

By sample fraction, this clone is medium-sized. Distinct nucleotide sequences in the sample also encode this CDR3. The chain has TRBV27 and TRBJ1-5, with D possibly matching TRBD1 (6 bases). V was pared by 6 bases and J by 1 base, with 7 bases between. CDR1 MNHEY and CDR2 SMNVEV come from the germline V gene (reference sequence). This CDR3 region has 13 residues. The CDR3 protein is CASSQGSNQPQHF. CDR3 DNA sequence: TGTGCCAGCAGCCAGGGGAGCAATCAGCCCCAGCATTTT.

V is TRBV6-5 and J is TRBJ1-2; D perhaps matches TRBD1 (5 bases). V dropped 2 bases and J dropped 8 bases, with 6 bases sitting between them. The germline gives CDR1 MNHEY, CDR2 SVGAGI. The CDR3 spans 11 residues. CDR3 in amino acids: CASSYRDGYTF. The CDR3 DNA sequence: TGTGCCAGCAGTTACAGGGACGGCTACACCTTC.

The rearrangement joins TRBV7-2 to TRBJ1-4; 7 bases fit TRBD1. Germline V gives CDR1 SGHTA, CDR2 FQGNSA. The CDR3 spans 15 residues. V trimming: 8 bases; J trimming: 8 bases; junction bases outside the gene matches: 14. The CDR3 DNA follows: TGTGCCAGCCAGGAAGGAACAGGGGCTTGGGAAAAACTGTTTTTT. Its protein is CASQEGTGAWEKLFF. The full variable domain, rest sourced from reference TRBV7-2 and TRBJ1-4, is GAGVSQSPSNKVTEKGKDVELRCDPISGHTALYWYRQSLGQGLEFLIYFQGNSAPDKSGLPSDRFSAERTGGSVSTLTIQRTQQEDSAVYLCASQEGTGAWEKLFFGSGTQLSVL.

The rearrangement joins TRBV5-6 to TRBJ2-3; TRBD2 is a possible D gene (5 bases). V was cut by 2 bases and J by 1 base, with 11 bases left in between. This CDR3 has 15 amino acids. Germline V CDR1 and CDR2: SGHDT, YYEEEE. The CDR3 bases are TGTGCCAGCAGCTTTGCTGGAGGTCGCACAGATACGCAGTATTTT. This gives the protein CASSFAGGRTDTQYF.

The count of this clone is one. The chain is built from TRBV5-6 and TRBJ2-7; D not resolved. Trimming removed 1 base from V and 0 bases from J, with 8 bases in between. Looked up from germline, CDR1 is SGHDT and CDR2 is YYEEEE. This CDR3 has 14 residues. The DNA of the CDR3 is TGTGCCAGCAGCTTGCATGCCATCTCCTACGAGCAGTACGTC. This gives the protein CASSLHAISYEQYV.

This clone was counted at least ten times. J is TRBJ1-2 and V is TRBV28, with 9 bases aligning to TRBD1. The ends lost 6 bases at V and 4 bases at J; junction bases unmatched: 12. CDR1 and CDR2 (germline): MDHEN, SYDVKM. The CDR3 is 16 amino acids. Here the CDR3 DNA reads TGTGCCAGCAGCCAGACCGGGACAGGGTTTTTCTATGGCTACACCTTC. Translated, it gives CASSQTGTGFFYGYTF.

This clone was counted a single time. One end of the junction varies from germline; a read error may be responsible. The chain combines TRBV11-3 with TRBJ2-5; a weak D match, TRBD1 (5 bases). This CDR3 is 13 amino acids long. The germline gives CDR1 SGHNT, CDR2 YENEEA. CDR3 amino acids: CASSLDSQETQYF. For the CDR3, the DNA is TGTGCCAGCAGCCTAGACAGCCAAGAGACCCAGTACTTC.

CDR3 sequence reads: CASSFQTNTEAFF. The CDR3 nucleotides are TGTGCCAGCAGCTTCCAGACCAACACTGAAGCTTTCTTT. V is TRBV11-3 and J is TRBJ1-1; no reliable D call. Trimming cost V 3 bases and J 2 bases, with 7 bases left between them. CDR1 is SGHNT, CDR2 YENEEA, per germline. The CDR3 has 13 amino acids. The full variable domain, in which reference TRBV11-3 and TRBJ1-1 provide the parts outside the CDR3, is EAGVVQSPRYKIIEKKQPVAFWCNPISGHNTLYWYLQNLGQGPELLIRYENEEAVDDSQLPKDRFSAERLKGVDSTLKIQPAELGDSAVYLCASSFQTNTEAFFGQGTRLTVV.

The chain is built from TRBV9 and TRBJ1-1; D is unresolved. V was shortened by 0 bases and J by 2 bases, with 8 bases between the two germline ends. Germline lookup yields CDR1 SGDLS and CDR2 YYNGEE. The CDR3 covers 14 residues. CDR3 nucleotides: TGTGCCAGCAGCGTAGATAGGGTCAACACTGAAGCTTTCTTT. This gives the protein CASSVDRVNTEAFF.

The rearrangement joins TRBV6-1 to TRBJ2-7; 7 bases agree with TRBD1. CDR3 length: 16 residues. Germline-derived CDR1 and CDR2 are MNHNS and SASEGT. Trimming removed 4 bases from V and 1 base from J; junction bases left unmatched: 10. In DNA, the CDR3 is TGTGCCAGCAGTGGCCTGCGACAGGGACGGTCCTACGAGCAGTACGTC. Its protein is CASSGLRQGRSYEQYV.

The chain links TRBV14 to TRBJ2-7; D uncertain. Germline V CDR1 and CDR2: SGHDN, FVKESK. V dropped 1 base and J dropped 3 bases, with 4 bases sitting between them. The CDR3 sequence is 12 residues long. CDR3 DNA sequence: TGTGCCAGCAGCCAAGGTTTCTACGAGCAGTACTTC. Protein: CASSQGFYEQYF.

CDR3 bases: TGTGCCACCAGCAGAGAGCGGGGGGGCCAAGAGACCCAGTACTTC. It specifies CATSRERGGQETQYF. V and J are TRBV15 and TRBJ2-5; 9 bases fit TRBD2. The CDR3 runs to 15 residues. Germline V gene data show CDR1 as LNHNV and CDR2 as YYDKDF (reference sequence). J lost 1 base, V lost 0 bases, and 0 bases had no gene match. Based on the CDR3 plus reference TRBV15 and TRBJ2-5, the full variable domain is DAMVIQNPRYQVTQFGKPVTLSCSQTLNHNVMYWYQQKSSQAPKLLFHYYDKDFNNEADTPDNFQSRRPNTSFCFLDIRSPGLGDTAMYLCATSRERGGQETQYFGPGTRLLVL.